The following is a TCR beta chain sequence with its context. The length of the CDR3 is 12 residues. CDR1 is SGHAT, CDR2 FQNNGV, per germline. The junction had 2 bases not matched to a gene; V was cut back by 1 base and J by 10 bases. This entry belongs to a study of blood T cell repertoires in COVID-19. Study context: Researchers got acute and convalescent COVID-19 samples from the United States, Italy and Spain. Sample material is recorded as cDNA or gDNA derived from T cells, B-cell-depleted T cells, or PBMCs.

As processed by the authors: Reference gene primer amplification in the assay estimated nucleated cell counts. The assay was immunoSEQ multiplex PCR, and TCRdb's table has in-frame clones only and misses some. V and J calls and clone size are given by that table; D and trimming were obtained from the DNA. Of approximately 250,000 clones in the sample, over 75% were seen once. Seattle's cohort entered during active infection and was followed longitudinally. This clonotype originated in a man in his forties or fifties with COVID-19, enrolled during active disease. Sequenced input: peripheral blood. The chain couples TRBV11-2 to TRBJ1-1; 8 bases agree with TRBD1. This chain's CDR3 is CASSLVDRGAFF. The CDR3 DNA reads TGTGCCAGCAGCTTAGTAGACAGGGGAGCTTTCTTT. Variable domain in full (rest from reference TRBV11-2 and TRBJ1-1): EAGVAQSPRYKIIEKRQSVAFWCNPISGHATLYWYQQILGQGPKLLIQFQNNGVVDDSQLPKDRFSAERLKGVDSTLKIQPAKLEDSAVYLCASSLVDRGAFFGQGTRLTVV.